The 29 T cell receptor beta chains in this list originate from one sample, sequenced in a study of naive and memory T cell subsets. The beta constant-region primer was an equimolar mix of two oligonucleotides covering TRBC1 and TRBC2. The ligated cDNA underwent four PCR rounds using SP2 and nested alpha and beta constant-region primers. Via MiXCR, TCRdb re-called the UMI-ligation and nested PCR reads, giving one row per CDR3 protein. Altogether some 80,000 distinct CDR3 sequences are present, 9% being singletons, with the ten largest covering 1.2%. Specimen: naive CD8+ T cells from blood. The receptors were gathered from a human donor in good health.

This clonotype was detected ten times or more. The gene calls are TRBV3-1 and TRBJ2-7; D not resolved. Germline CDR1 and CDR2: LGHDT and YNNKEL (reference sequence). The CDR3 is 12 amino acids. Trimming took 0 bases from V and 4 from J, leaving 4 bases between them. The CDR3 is CASSQEGYEQYF. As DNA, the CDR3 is TGTGCCAGCAGCCAAGAAGGTTACGAGCAGTACTTC.

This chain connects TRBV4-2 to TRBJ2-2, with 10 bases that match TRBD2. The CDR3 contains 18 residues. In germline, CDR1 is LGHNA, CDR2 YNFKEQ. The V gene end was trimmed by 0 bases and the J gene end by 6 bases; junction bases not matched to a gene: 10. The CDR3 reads CASSQEWVAGGFAGELFF. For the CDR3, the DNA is TGTGCCAGCAGCCAAGAGTGGGTAGCGGGAGGTTTCGCCGGGGAGCTGTTTTTT.

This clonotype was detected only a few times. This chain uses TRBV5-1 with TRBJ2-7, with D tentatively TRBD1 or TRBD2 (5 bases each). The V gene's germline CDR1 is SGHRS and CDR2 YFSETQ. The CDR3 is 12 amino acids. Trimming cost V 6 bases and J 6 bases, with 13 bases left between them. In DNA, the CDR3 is TGCGCCAGCAACACCCAGGGAGCCGAGCAGTACTTC. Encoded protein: CASNTQGAEQYF.

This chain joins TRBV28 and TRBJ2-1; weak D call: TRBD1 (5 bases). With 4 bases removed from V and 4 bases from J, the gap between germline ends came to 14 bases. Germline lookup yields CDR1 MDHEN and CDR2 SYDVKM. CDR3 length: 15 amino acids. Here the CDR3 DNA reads TGTGCCAGCAGTTCACGGATGGGGCCTTACAATGAGCAGTTCTTC. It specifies CASSSRMGPYNEQFF.

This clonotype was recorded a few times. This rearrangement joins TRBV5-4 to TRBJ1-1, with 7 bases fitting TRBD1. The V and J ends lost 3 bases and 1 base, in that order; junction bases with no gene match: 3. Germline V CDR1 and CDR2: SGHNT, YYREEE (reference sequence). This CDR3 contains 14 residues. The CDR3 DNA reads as TGTGCCAGCAGCTGGGGACAGAGGAACACTGAAGCTTTCTTT. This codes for CASSWGQRNTEAFF.

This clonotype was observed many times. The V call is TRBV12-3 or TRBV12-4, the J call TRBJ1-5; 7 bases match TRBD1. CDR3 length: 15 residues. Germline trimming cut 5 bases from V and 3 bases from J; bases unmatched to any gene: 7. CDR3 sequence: CASSPGTDLNQPQHF. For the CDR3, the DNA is TGTGCCAGCAGTCCCGGGACAGACCTCAATCAGCCCCAGCATTTT.

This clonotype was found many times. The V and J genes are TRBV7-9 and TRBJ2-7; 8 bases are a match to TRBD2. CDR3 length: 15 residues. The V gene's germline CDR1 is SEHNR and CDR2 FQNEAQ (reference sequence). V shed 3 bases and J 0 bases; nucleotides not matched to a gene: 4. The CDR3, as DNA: TGTGCCAGCAGCTTTGAGGCGGGAGGCTCCTACGAGCAGTACTTC. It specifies CASSFEAGGSYEQYF.

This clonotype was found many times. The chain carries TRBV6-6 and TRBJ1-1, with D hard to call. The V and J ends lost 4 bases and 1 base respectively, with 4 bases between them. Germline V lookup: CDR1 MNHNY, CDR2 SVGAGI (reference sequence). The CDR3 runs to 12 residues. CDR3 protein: CASSLKNTEAFF. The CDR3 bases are TGTGCCAGCAGTTTGAAGAACACTGAAGCTTTCTTT.

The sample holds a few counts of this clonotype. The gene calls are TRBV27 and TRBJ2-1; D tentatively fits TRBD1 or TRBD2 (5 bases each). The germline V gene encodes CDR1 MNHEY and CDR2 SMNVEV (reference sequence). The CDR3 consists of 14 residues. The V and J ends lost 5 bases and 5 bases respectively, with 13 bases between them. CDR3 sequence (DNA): TGTGCCAGCAGTCAATCGGGACCGCACAATGAGCAGTTCTTC. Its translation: CASSQSGPHNEQFF.

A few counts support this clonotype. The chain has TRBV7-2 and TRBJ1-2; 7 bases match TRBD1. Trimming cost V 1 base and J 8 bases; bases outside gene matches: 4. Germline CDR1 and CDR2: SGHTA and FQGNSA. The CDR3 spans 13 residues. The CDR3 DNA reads TGTGCCAGCAGCTTAGTGACGACAGGGGGCTACACCTTC. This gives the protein CASSLVTTGGYTF.

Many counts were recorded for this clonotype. The CDR3 here is CSAPAEAEAFF. CDR3 nucleotide sequence: TGCAGTGCCCCCGCGGAGGCTGAAGCTTTCTTT. J is TRBJ1-1 and V is TRBV20-1; D gene ambiguous. There are 11 residues in the CDR3. The germline CDR1 and CDR2 sequences are DFQATT and SNEGSKA (reference sequence). V lost 6 bases and J lost 6, with 11 bases in between.

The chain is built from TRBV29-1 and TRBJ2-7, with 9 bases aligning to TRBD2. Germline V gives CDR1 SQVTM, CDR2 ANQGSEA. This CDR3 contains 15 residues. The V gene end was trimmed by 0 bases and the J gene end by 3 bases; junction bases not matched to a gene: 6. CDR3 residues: CSVEEVSGSYYEQYF. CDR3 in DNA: TGCAGCGTTGAAGAGGTTAGCGGGAGCTACTACGAGCAGTACTTC.

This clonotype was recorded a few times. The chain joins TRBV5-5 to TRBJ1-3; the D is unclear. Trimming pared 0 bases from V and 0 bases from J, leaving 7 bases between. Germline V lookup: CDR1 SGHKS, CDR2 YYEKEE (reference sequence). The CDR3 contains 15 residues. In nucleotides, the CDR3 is TGTGCCAGCAGCTTGGATTTAGGCTCTGGAAACACCATATATTTT. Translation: CASSLDLGSGNTIYF.

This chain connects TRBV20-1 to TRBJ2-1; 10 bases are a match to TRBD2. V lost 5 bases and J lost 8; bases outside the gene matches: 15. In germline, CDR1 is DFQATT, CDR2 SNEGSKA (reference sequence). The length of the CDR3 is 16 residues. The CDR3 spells CSAHRWLAGEGDEQFF. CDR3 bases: TGCAGTGCTCATCGATGGCTAGCGGGAGAGGGGGATGAGCAGTTCTTC.

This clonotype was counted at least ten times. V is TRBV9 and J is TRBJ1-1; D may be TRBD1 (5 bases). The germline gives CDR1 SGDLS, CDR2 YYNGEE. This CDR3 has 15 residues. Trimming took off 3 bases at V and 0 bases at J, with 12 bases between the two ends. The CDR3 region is CASSGGIGVNTEAFF. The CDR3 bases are TGTGCCAGCAGCGGAGGAATAGGGGTGAACACTGAAGCTTTCTTT.

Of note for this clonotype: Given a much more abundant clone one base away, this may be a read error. CDR3 loop: CTSSQRTSLQDTQYF. The CDR3 DNA reads TGCACCAGCAGCCAAAGGACTAGTCTCCAAGATACGCAGTATTTT. The chain couples TRBV4-1 to TRBJ2-3, with TRBD2 matching 7 bases. Germline V CDR1 and CDR2: MGHRA, YSYEKL. This CDR3 comprises 15 residues.

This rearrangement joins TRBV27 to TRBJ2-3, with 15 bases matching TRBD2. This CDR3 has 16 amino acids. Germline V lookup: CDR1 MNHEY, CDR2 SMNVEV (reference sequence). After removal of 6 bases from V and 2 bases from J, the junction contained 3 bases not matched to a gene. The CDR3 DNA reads TGTGCCAGCAGGGGACTAGCGGGAGGCCTCACAGATACGCAGTATTTT. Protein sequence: CASRGLAGGLTDTQYF.

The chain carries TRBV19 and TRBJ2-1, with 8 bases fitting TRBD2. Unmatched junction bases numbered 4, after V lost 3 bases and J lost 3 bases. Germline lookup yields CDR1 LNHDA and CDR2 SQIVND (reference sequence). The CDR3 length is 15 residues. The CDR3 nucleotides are TGTGCCAGTAGTATGGCGGGAGGTTTCTACAATGAGCAGTTCTTC. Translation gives CASSMAGGFYNEQFF.

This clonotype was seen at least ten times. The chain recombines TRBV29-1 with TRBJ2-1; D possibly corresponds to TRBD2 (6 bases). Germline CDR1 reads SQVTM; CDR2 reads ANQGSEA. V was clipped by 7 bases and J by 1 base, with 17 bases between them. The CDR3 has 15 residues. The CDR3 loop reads CSGGGIELSYNEQFF. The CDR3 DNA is TGCAGCGGGGGCGGGATTGAGTTATCCTACAATGAGCAGTTCTTC.

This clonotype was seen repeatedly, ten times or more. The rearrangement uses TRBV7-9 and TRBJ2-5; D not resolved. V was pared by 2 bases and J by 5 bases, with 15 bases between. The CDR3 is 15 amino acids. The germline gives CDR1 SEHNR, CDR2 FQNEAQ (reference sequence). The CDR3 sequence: CASSLRLRAEETQYF. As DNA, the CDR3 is TGTGCCAGCAGCTTACGCCTTCGGGCTGAGGAGACCCAGTACTTC. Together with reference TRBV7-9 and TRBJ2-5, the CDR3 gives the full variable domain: DTGVSQNPRHKITKRGQNVTFRCDPISEHNRLYWYRQTLGQGPEFLTYFQNEAQLEKSRLLSDRFSAERPKGSFSTLEIQRTEQGDSAMYLCASSLRLRAEETQYFGPGTRLLVL.

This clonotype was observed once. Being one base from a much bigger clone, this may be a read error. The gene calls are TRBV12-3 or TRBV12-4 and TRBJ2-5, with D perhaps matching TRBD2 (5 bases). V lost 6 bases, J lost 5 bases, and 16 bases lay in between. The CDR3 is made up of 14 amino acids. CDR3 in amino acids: CASRFSASTETQYF. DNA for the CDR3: TGTGCCAGCAGGTTTTCGGCTAGCACGGAGACCCAGTACTTC.

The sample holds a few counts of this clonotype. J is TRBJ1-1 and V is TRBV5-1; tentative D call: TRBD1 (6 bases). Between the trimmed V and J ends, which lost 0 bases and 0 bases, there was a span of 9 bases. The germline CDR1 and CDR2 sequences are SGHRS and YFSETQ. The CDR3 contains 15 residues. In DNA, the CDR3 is TGCGCCAGCAGCTTGGGACAGGAAATGAACACTGAAGCTTTCTTT. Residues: CASSLGQEMNTEAFF. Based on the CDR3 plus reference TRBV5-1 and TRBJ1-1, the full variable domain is KAGVTQTPRYLIKTRGQQVTLSCSPISGHRSVSWYQQTPGQGLQFLFEYFSETQRNKGNFPGRFSGRQFSNSRSEMNVSTLELGDSALYLCASSLGQEMNTEAFFGQGTRLTVV.

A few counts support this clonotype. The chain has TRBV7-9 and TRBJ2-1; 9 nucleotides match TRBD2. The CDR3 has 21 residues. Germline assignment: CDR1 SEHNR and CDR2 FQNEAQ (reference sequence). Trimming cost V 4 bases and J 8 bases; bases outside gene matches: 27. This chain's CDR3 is CASSYPPRASGEERSFDEQFF. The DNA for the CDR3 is TGTGCCAGCAGCTACCCCCCGAGGGCTAGCGGGGAGGAGAGGAGCTTTGATGAGCAGTTCTTC.

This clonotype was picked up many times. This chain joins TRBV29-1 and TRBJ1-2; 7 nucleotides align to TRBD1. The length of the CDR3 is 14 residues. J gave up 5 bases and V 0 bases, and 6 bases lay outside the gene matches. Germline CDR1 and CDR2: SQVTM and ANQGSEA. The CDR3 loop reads CSVEDGDRIYGYTF. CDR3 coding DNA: TGCAGCGTTGAAGATGGGGACAGAATTTATGGCTACACCTTC.

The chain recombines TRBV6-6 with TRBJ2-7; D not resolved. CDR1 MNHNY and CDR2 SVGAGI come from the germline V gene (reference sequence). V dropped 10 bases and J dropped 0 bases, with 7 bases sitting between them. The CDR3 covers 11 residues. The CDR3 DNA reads TGTGCCACCTCAGCCTCCTACGAGCAGTACTTC. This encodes CATSASYEQYF.

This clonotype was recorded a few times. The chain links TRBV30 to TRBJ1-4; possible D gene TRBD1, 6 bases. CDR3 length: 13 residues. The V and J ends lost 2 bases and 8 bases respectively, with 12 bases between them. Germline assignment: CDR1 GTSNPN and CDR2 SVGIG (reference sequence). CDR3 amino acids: CAWSYTGREKLFF. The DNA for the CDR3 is TGTGCCTGGAGTTATACAGGGCGGGAAAAACTGTTTTTT.

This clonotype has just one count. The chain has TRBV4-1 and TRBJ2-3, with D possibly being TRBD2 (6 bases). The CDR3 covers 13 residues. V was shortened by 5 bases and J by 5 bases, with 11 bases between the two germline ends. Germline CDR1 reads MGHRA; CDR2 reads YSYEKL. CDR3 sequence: CASSTRGLDTQYF. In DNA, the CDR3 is TGCGCCAGCAGCACCCGGGGACTAGATACGCAGTATTTT.

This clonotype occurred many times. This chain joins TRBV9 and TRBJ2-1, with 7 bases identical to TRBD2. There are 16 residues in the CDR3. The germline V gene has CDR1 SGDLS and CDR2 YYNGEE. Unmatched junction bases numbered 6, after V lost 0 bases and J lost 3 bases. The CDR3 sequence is CASSVDSGGSYNEQFF. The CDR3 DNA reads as TGTGCCAGCAGCGTAGACTCTGGCGGGAGCTACAATGAGCAGTTCTTC.

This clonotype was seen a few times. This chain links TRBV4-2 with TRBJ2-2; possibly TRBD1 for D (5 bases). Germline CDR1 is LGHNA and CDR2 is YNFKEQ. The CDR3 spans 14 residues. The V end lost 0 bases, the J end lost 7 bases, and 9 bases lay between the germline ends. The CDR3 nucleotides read TGTGCCAGCAGCCAAGACAGGGTGAGCGGGGAGCTGTTTTTT. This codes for CASSQDRVSGELFF.